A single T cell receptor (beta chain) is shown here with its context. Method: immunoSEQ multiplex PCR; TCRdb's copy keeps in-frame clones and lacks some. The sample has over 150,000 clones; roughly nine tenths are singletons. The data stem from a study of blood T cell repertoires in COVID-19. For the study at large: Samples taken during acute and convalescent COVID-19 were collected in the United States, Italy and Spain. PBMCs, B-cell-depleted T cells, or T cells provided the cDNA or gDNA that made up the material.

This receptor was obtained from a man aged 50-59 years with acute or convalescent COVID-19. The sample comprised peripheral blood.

CDR3 DNA: TGTGCCAGCAGTACGCCGGGACAGGGGTTCTTCGGCTACACCTTC. Protein sequence: CASSTPGQGFFGYTF. The chain carries TRBV6-5 and TRBJ1-2; 10 bases map to TRBD1. The CDR3 has 15 amino acids. Germline loops: CDR1 MNHEY, CDR2 SVGAGI. Trimming at V came to 5 bases and at J to 8 bases, leaving 11 bases not matched to a gene.